This T cell receptor (beta chain) stems from a study of blood T cell repertoires in COVID-19. Study information: PBMCs, B-cell-depleted T cells, or T cells were the source of the cDNA or gDNA that made up the material.

Trimming shortened V by 0 bases and J by 10 bases, and 15 bases separated the two germline ends. Looked up from germline, CDR1 is KGHDR and CDR2 is SFDVKD. CDR3 size: 15 residues. Authors' analysis steps: Reference gene primer amplification in the assay estimated nucleated cell counts. Some clones are missing from TCRdb's copy, which holds only in-frame ones; the method was immunoSEQ multiplex PCR. That table is the source of V, J and clone size, and D and trimming were worked out from the DNA. In the table there are hundreds of thousands of clones, about 89% of which are singletons. Recovered status in Cohort 3 required two negative PCRs, clearance, or symptom resolution.

This sequence was found in a woman aged 40 to 49 who had recovered from COVID-19. The chain recombines TRBV24-1 with TRBJ2-1; no definite D call. Material: PBMCs or T cells enriched from blood (not recorded which). The CDR3 DNA is TGTGCCACCAGTGATTTGTCTTTTGGGCAATCCGAGCAGTTCTTC. Translating gives CATSDLSFGQSEQFF.